This TCR beta chain came from a study of cytomegalovirus exposure and HLA in healthy donors. The wider study: Genotyping of roughly 400 donors showed that 65% to 90% belonged to the Caucasian-associated ancestry cluster.

This CDR3 comprises 14 residues. Trimming pared 2 bases from V and 7 bases from J, leaving 12 bases between. Germline loops: CDR1 SGHAT, CDR2 FQNNGV. Primers: 60 Vbeta forward and 13 Jbeta reverse. The repertoire was sequenced with immunoSEQ multiplex PCR; TCRdb's copy has only in-frame clones and lacks some. The sample lists roughly 160,000 clones; 70% to 90% were seen once. Points from the study as a whole: Among TCR beta chains, those listed as cytomegalovirus-associated numbered around 160. Sequencing likely caused a cluster of highly shared sequence variants. According to reports, the classifier identified cytomegalovirus status with high specificity and sensitivity.

About this clone: The antigen is not known.

The receptor comes from a man between 18 and 35 years old in good health and CMV-seropositive. Sequencing was performed on PBMCs. This rearrangement joins TRBV11-2 to TRBJ1-5, with D possibly TRBD1 on 6 matching bases. The CDR3 reads CASSLTGSGQPQHF. The CDR3 bases are TGTGCCAGCAGCTTAACAGGGTCGGGGCAGCCCCAGCATTTT.